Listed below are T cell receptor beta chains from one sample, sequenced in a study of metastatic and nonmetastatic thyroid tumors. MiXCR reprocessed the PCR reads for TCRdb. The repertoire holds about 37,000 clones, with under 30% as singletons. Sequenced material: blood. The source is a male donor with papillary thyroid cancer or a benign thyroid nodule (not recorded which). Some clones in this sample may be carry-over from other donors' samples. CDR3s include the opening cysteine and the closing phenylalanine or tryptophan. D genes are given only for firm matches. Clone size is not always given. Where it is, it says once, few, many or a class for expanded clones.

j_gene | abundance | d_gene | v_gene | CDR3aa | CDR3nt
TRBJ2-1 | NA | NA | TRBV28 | CASSFETAYNEQFF | TGTGCCAGCAGTTTCGAGACAGCATACAATGAGCAGTTCTTC
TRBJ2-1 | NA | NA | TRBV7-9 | CASSPEVQRNEQFF | TGTGCCAGCTCTCCGGAGGTCCAACGGAATGAGCAGTTCTTC
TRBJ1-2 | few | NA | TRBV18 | CASSTDRLYGYTF | TGTGCCAGCTCAACTGACAGGCTCTATGGCTACACCTTC
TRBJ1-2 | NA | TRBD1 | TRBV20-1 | CSAPEGQGIYGYTF | TGCAGTGCCCCGGAGGGACAGGGGATTTATGGCTACACCTTC
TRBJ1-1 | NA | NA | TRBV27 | CASSLYLSNEAFF | TGTGCCAGCAGTTTATACTTATCGAATGAAGCTTTCTTT
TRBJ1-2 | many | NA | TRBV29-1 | CSVEEGGGYGYTF | TGCAGCGTAGAAGAAGGGGGGGGCTATGGCTACACCTTC
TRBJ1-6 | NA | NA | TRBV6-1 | CASRSTNGNSPLHF | TGTGCCAGCCGCTCGACTAACGGCAATTCACCCCTCCACTTT
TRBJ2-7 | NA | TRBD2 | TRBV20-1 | CSAFSGRGYEQYF | TGCAGTGCCTTTAGCGGGAGGGGCTACGAGCAGTACTTC
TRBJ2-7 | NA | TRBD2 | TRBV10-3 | CAISGAGGYEQYF | TGTGCCATCAGTGGAGCGGGGGGCTACGAGCAGTACTTC
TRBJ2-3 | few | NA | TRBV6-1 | CASSVGFGRATDTQYF | TGTGCCAGCAGTGTGGGGTTTGGGCGGGCGACAGATACGCAGTATTTT
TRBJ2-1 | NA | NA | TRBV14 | CASSPRWWFYNEQFF | TGTGCCAGCAGCCCAAGATGGTGGTTCTACAATGAGCAGTTCTTC
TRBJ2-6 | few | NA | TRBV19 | CASSLQAAGANVLTF | TGTGCCAGTAGCTTACAGGCAGCTGGGGCCAACGTCCTGACTTTC
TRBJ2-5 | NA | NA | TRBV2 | CATREETQYF | TGTGCCACCAGGGAAGAGACCCAGTACTTC
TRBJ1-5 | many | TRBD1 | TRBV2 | CASRGGTAINQPQHF | TGTGCCAGCAGGGGGGGGACAGCTATTAATCAGCCCCAGCATTTT
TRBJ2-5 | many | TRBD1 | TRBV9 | CASSVGQGEGETQYF | TGTGCCAGCAGCGTTGGACAGGGCGAAGGGGAGACCCAGTACTTC
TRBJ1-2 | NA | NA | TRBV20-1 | CSASRGRVDYTF | TGCAGTGCTAGTCGCGGCAGGGTCGACTACACCTTC
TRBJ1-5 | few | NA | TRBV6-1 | CASSAPPGKDQPQHF | TGTGCCAGCAGTGCACCCCCCGGGAAGGATCAGCCCCAGCATTTT
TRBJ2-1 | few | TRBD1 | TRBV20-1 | CSARGTGGYVGGDNEQFF | TGCAGTGCTAGAGGGACAGGGGGCTACGTTGGCGGGGATAATGAGCAGTTCTTC
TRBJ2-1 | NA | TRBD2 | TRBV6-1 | CASCSSGTGEQFF | TGTGCCAGCTGCTCTAGCGGGACTGGTGAGCAGTTCTTC
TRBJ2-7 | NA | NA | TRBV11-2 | CASSLDGSDRNSYEQYF | TGTGCCAGCAGCTTAGATGGTTCAGACAGAAACTCCTACGAGCAGTACTTC
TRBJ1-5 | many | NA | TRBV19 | CASTTTGMWQPQHF | TGTGCCAGTACGACAACAGGGATGTGGCAGCCCCAGCATTTT
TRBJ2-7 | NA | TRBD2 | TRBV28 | CASKWGAGSSYEQYF | TGTGCCAGCAAATGGGGAGCGGGAAGCTCCTACGAGCAGTACTTC
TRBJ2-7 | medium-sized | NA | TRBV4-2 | CASSQDKVWFPHEQYF | TGTGCCAGCAGCCAAGATAAAGTTTGGTTTCCCCACGAGCAGTACTTC
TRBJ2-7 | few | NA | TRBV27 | CASSFLSSGYEQYF | TGTGCCAGCAGTTTCTTATCATCTGGCTACGAGCAGTACTTC